The next 3 T cell receptor beta chains were all read from a single sample in a study of technical replicates of blood from a handful of donors. The table came from immunoSEQ multiplex PCR; TCRdb's copy has only in-frame clones and leaves some out. The repertoire has roughly 90,000 clones, 92% of them found once; the top ten carry roughly 0.26%. The sample consisted of T cells isolated from PBMCs. Receptor source: a human donor in good health.

The chain employs TRBV19 and TRBJ2-5; D is unclear. Germline V CDR1 and CDR2: LNHDA, SQIVND (reference sequence). V lost 3 bases and J lost 2, with 7 bases in between. This CDR3 contains 13 residues. CDR3 nucleotide sequence: TGTGCCAGTAGTATTGGGCCACAAGAGACCCAGTACTTC. It is translated as CASSIGPQETQYF.

The chain carries TRBV2 and TRBJ2-2, with 7 bases fitting TRBD1. The germline CDR1 and CDR2 sequences are SNHLY and FYNNEI. The junction had 4 bases not matched to a gene; V was cut back by 6 bases and J by 6 bases. This CDR3 has 13 amino acids. The DNA of the CDR3 is TGTGCCAGCAGGGCAGGGGGTCCCGGGGAGCTGTTTTTT. The encoded protein is CASRAGGPGELFF.

The genes are TRBV27 and TRBJ1-5; D perhaps matches TRBD1 (5 bases). The V gene lost 6 bases and the J gene lost 5 bases, with 17 bases spanning the gap. Germline lookup yields CDR1 MNHEY and CDR2 SMNVEV (reference sequence). CDR3 length: 15 amino acids. The CDR3 DNA reads as TGTGCCAGCAGGGATTTGGCCGGGGGGTATCAGCCCCAGCATTTT. It encodes CASRDLAGGYQPQHF.